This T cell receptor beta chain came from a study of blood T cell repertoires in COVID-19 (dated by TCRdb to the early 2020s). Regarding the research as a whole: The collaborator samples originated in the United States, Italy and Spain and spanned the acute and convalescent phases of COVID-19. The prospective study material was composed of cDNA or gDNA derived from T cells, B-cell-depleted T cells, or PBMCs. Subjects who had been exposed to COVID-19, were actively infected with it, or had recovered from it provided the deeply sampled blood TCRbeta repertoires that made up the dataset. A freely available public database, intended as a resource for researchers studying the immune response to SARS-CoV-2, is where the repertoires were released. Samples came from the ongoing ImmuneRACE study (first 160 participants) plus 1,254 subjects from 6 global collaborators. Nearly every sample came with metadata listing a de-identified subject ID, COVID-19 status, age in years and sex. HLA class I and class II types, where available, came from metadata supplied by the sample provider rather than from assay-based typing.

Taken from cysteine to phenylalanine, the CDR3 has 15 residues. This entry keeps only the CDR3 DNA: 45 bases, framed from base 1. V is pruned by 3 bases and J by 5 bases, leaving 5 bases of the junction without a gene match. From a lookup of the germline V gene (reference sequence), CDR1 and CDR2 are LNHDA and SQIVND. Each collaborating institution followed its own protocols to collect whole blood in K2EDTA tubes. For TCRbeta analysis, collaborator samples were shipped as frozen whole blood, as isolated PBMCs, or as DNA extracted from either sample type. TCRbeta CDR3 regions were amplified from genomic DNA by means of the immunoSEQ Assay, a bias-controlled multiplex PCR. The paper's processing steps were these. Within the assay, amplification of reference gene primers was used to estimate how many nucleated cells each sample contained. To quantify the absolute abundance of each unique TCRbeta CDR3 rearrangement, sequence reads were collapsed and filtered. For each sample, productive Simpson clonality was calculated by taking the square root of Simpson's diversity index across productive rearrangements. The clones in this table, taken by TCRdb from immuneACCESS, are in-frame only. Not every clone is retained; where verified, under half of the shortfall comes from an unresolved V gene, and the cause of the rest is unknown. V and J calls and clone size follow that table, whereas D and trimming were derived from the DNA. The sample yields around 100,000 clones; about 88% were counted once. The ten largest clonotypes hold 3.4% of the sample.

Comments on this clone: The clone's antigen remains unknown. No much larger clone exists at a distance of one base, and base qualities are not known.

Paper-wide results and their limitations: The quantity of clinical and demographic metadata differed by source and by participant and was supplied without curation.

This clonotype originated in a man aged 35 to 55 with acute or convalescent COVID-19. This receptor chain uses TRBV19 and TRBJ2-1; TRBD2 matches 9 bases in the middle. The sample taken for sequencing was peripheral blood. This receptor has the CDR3 CASSILAGSHNEQFF. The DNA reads TGTGCCAGTAGTATCCTAGCGGGGTCCCACAATGAGCAGTTCTTC.